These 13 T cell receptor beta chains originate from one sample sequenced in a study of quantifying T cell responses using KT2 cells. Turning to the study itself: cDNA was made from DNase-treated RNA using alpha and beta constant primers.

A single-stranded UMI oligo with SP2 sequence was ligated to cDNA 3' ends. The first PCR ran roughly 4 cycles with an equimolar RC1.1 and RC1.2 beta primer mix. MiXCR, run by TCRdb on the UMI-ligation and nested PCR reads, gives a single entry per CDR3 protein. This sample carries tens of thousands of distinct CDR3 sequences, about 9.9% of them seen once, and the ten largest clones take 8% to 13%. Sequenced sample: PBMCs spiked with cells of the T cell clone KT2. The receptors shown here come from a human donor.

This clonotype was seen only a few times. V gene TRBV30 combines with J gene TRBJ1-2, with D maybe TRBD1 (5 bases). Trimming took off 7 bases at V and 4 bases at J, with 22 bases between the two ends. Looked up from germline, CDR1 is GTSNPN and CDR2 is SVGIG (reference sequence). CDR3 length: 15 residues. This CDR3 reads CALDRRGMGLYGYTF. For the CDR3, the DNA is TGTGCCTTAGATCGGCGGGGGATGGGTCTCTATGGCTACACCTTC. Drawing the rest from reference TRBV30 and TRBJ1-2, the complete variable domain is SQTIHQWPATLVQPVGSPLSLECTVEGTSNPNLYWYRQAAGRGLQLLFYSVGIGQISSEVPQNLSASRPQDRQFILSSKKLLLSDSGFYLCALDRRGMGLYGYTFGSGTRLTVV.

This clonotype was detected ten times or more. The CDR3 DNA is TGCAGTGCTAGCTACAGATTAAATCAGCCCCAGCATTTT. Its protein product is CSASYRLNQPQHF. The chain recombines TRBV20-1 with TRBJ1-5; no clear D gene. V was trimmed by 3 bases and J by 4 bases, leaving 10 bases between them. Germline-derived CDR1 and CDR2 are DFQATT and SNEGSKA (reference sequence). The CDR3 extends over 13 amino acids.

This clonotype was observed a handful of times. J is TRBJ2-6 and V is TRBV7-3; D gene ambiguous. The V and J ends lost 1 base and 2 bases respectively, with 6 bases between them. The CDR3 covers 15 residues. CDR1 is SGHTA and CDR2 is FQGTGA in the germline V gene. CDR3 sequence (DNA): TGTGCCAGCAGCTTAAGACCGACTGGGGCCAACGTCCTGACTTTC. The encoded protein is CASSLRPTGANVLTF.

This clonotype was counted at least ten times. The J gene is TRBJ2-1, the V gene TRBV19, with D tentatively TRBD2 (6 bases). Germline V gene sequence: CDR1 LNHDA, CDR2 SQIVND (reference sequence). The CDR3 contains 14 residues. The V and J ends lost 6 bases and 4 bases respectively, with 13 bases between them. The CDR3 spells CASSTRAGYNEQFF. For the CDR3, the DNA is TGTGCCAGTAGCACTCGGGCGGGATACAATGAGCAGTTCTTC.

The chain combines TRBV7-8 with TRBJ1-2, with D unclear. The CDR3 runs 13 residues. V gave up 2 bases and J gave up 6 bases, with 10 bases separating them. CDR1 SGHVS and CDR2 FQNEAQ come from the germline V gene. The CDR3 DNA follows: TGTGCCAGCAGCTTAATGGCAAGGGATGGCTACACCTTC. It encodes CASSLMARDGYTF.

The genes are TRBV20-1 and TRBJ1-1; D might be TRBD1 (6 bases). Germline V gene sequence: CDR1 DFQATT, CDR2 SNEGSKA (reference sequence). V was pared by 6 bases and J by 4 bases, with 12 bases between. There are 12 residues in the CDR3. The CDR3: CSAVWTATEAFF. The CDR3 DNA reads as TGCAGTGCCGTATGGACAGCCACTGAAGCTTTCTTT.

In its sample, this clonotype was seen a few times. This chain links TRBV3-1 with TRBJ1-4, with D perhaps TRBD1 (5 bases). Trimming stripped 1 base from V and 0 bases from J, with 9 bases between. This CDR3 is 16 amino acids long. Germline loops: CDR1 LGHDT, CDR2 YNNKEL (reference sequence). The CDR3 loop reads CASSQGTGPTNEKLFF. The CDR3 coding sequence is TGTGCCAGCAGCCAAGGCACAGGCCCAACTAATGAAAAACTGTTTTTT.

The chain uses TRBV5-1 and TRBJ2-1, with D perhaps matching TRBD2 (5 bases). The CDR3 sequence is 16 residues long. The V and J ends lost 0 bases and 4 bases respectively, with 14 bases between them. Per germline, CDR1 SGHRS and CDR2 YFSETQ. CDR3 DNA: TGCGCCAGCAGCTTGGGTTGGGAGTTGGTATACAATGAGCAGTTCTTC. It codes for CASSLGWELVYNEQFF.

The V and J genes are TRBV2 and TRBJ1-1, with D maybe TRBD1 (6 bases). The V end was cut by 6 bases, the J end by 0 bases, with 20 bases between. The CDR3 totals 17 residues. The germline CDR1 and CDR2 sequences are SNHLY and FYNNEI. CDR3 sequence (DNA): TGTGCCAGCAGACAAAGGAGGAACAGGGTTATGAACACTGAAGCTTTCTTT. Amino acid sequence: CASRQRRNRVMNTEAFF.

The CDR3 loop is CASRGAATEGYTF. In nucleotides, the CDR3 is TGTGCCAGCAGAGGGGCCGCAACAGAAGGCTACACCTTC. The chain recombines TRBV6-6 with TRBJ1-2; weak D call: TRBD1 (5 bases). Germline CDR1 reads MNHNY; CDR2 reads SVGAGI (reference sequence). The CDR3 is 13 residues long. The V gene lost 6 bases and the J gene lost 8 bases, with 16 bases spanning the gap.

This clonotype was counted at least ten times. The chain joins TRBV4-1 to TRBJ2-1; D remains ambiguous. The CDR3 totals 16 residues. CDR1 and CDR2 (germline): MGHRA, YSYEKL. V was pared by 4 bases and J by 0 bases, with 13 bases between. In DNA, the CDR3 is TGCGCCAGCAGCCCGCGAGGATCCTCCTCCTACAATGAGCAGTTCTTC. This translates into CASSPRGSSSYNEQFF.

The CDR3 protein is CASSPGLADQETQYF. In DNA form, the CDR3 reads TGTGCCAGCAGCCCGGGACTAGCGGATCAAGAGACCCAGTACTTC. The V gene is TRBV6-2 or TRBV6-3, the J gene TRBJ2-5; TRBD2 agrees at 11 bases. Germline V gives CDR1 MNHEY, CDR2 SVGEGT. Trimming removed 6 bases from V and 2 bases from J; junction bases left unmatched: 5. This CDR3 spans 15 amino acids.

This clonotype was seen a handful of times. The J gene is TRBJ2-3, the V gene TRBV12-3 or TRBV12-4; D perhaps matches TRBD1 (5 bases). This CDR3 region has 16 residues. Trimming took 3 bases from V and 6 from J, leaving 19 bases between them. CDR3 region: CASSFRQGLFSDTQYF. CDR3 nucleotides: TGTGCCAGCAGTTTCCGGCAGGGTCTTTTTTCGGATACGCAGTATTTT.